The 23 T cell receptor beta chains reported below all come from one sample, sequenced in a study of identical twins. In TCRdb, the 5' RACE reads were re-called with MiXCR into one record per CDR3 protein. The repertoire has more than 400,000 distinct CDR3 sequences, roughly 15% of them found once; the top ten carry about 0.4%. These data also featured in a second study, about yellow fever vaccine responses in identical twins.

Sequenced input: CD4+ T cells sorted from blood. All receptors come from a woman aged 18-35 years in good health.

A few counts support this clonotype. This chain links TRBV6-2 or TRBV6-3 with TRBJ2-2; D is perhaps TRBD2 (6 bases). Trimming left V 2 bases short and J 5 bases short, with 21 bases between. From germline, CDR1 is MNHEY and CDR2 SVGEGT. The CDR3 has 18 residues. The CDR3 DNA follows: TGTGCCAGCAGTTACCTGCGTTGGCCCGGGAGTGAAACCGGGGAGCTGTTTTTT. The encoded protein is CASSYLRWPGSETGELFF.

The rearrangement uses TRBV9 and TRBJ2-2, with D unclear. The V gene lost 3 bases and the J gene lost 0 bases, with 3 bases spanning the gap. Germline-derived CDR1 and CDR2 are SGDLS and YYNGEE. This CDR3 region has 13 residues. The CDR3 bases are TGTGCCAGCAGCGCCCCGAACACCGGGGAGCTGTTTTTT. This translates into CASSAPNTGELFF.

This clonotype was seen more than once but under ten times. The chain is built from TRBV5-1 and TRBJ2-1, with D perhaps TRBD2 (6 bases). From germline, CDR1 is SGHRS and CDR2 YFSETQ. This CDR3 has 16 residues. V shed 1 base and J shed 8 bases, with 19 bases lying between them. CDR3: CASSLNLRPPGDEQFF. CDR3 bases: TGCGCCAGCAGCTTGAATCTTCGGCCCCCGGGGGATGAGCAGTTCTTC.

This clonotype turned up a few times. CDR3: CASSSSTRGGFF. Here the CDR3 DNA reads TGTGCCAGCAGCTCTTCAACTAGGGGAGGGTTCTTC. The chain is built from TRBV7-9 and TRBJ2-1, with D possibly being TRBD2 (6 bases). Trimming took 4 bases from V and 15 from J, leaving 16 bases between them. CDR1 is SEHNR and CDR2 is FQNEAQ in the germline V gene (reference sequence). This CDR3 has 12 residues.

V and J are TRBV25-1 and TRBJ2-7; the D gene is possibly TRBD2 (6 bases). The CDR3 spans 15 residues. V was shortened by 5 bases and J by 1 base, with 15 bases between the two germline ends. In germline, CDR1 is MGHDK, CDR2 SYGVNS. The CDR3 here is CASSSPGRPSYEQYF. The CDR3 bases are TGTGCCAGCAGTTCCCCGGGGAGGCCGTCCTACGAGCAGTACTTC.

At least ten counts were recorded for this clonotype. CDR3 protein: CASSFKTSGENIQYF. CDR3 in DNA: TGCGCCAGCAGCTTTAAAACTAGCGGGGAAAACATTCAGTACTTC. V is TRBV5-1 and J is TRBJ2-4, with 10 bases lining up with TRBD2. The CDR3 sequence is 15 residues long. Germline CDR1 reads SGHRS; CDR2 reads YFSETQ. V dropped 2 bases and J dropped 5; count of bases not matched to a gene: 4.

This clonotype was picked up a small number of times. This chain connects TRBV6-1 to TRBJ2-3, with D tentatively TRBD1 (6 bases). The CDR3 covers 14 residues. Germline CDR1 and CDR2: MNHNS and SASEGT. Trimming pared 8 bases from V and 4 bases from J, leaving 16 bases between. CDR3 in amino acids: CASLQGQTPDTQYF. The CDR3 DNA sequence: TGTGCCAGCTTGCAAGGACAGACGCCAGATACGCAGTATTTT.

This clonotype was observed a handful of times. The rearrangement joins TRBV15 to TRBJ1-2, with D maybe TRBD1 (6 bases). The CDR3 extends over 16 amino acids. CDR1 and CDR2 (germline): LNHNV, YYDKDF (reference sequence). Trimming shortened V by 0 bases and J by 2 bases, and 13 bases separated the two germline ends. The CDR3 sequence is CATSRDRRGANYGYTF. CDR3 DNA: TGTGCCACCAGCAGAGATCGAAGGGGGGCGAACTATGGCTACACCTTC.

J is TRBJ2-3 and V is TRBV20-1; D is unresolved. The germline gives CDR1 DFQATT, CDR2 SNEGSKA (reference sequence). The CDR3 length is 11 residues. V lost 6 bases to trimming and J lost 2 bases, with 6 bases between them. The CDR3 DNA follows: TGCAGTGCCCCATCCACAGATACGCAGTATTTT. Its translation: CSAPSTDTQYF.

Only a few counts were recorded for this clonotype. This chain connects TRBV3-1 to TRBJ2-1; 7 bases agree with TRBD2. The length of the CDR3 is 15 residues. Germline CDR1 LGHDT, CDR2 YNNKEL (reference sequence). V gave up 4 bases and J gave up 8 bases; unmatched junction bases: 11. Written as DNA, the CDR3 is TGTGCCAGCAGCCCAGGACTAGTGTCTGATTATGAGCAGTTCTTC. Translating gives CASSPGLVSDYEQFF.

The chain couples TRBV28 to TRBJ1-6; 9 bases line up with TRBD1. Germline V lookup: CDR1 MDHEN, CDR2 SYDVKM. There are 15 residues in the CDR3. V shed 8 bases and J 7 bases; nucleotides not matched to a gene: 9. CDR3 sequence (DNA): TGTGCCAGCGCTGGGTCACAGGGGGCGAATTCACCCCTCCACTTT. Its protein product is CASAGSQGANSPLHF.

This clonotype was seen a few times. V gene TRBV7-8 combines with J gene TRBJ1-3, with a weak D call TRBD1 (6 bases). V was cut by 7 bases and J by 0 bases, with 19 bases left in between. CDR3 length: 17 residues. The germline V gene encodes CDR1 SGHVS and CDR2 FQNEAQ. The CDR3 loop reads CASTRETGFSSGNTIYF. CDR3 DNA sequence: TGTGCCAGCACCCGTGAGACAGGCTTCTCCTCTGGAAACACCATATATTTT. Full variable domain (remainder filled in from reference TRBV7-8 and TRBJ1-3): GAGVSQSPRYKVAKRGQDVALRCDPISGHVSLFWYQQALGQGPEFLTYFQNEAQLDKSGLPSDRFFAERPEGSVSTLKIQRTQQEDSAVYLCASTRETGFSSGNTIYFGEGSWLTVV.

The genes are TRBV28 and TRBJ2-5; D might be TRBD1 or TRBD2, each matching 5 bases. Trimming took 3 bases from V and 3 from J, leaving 17 bases between them. Germline CDR1 MDHEN, CDR2 SYDVKM. The CDR3 has 16 amino acids. CDR3 coding DNA: TGTGCCAGCAGTTTGGTCGGGTTGGTGGGGGAAGAGACCCAGTACTTC. It translates to CASSLVGLVGEETQYF.

The V gene is TRBV19, the J gene TRBJ2-2, with D possibly matching TRBD2 (6 bases). The CDR3 spans 17 residues. The germline V gene encodes CDR1 LNHDA and CDR2 SQIVND (reference sequence). V lost 10 bases and J 0 bases, leaving 21 bases between the germline ends. CDR3 region: CATTGGAGTANTGELFF. CDR3 bases: TGTGCCACCACCGGGGGTGCGGGAACAGCGAACACCGGGGAGCTGTTTTTT. The variable domain in full, with the rest retrieved from reference TRBV19 and TRBJ2-2, is DGGITQSPKYLFRKEGQNVTLSCEQNLNHDAMYWYRQDPGQGLRLIYYSQIVNDFQKGDIAEGYSVSREKKESFPLTVTSAQKNPTAFYLCATTGGAGTANTGELFFGEGSRLTVL.

This clonotype was seen more than once but under ten times. The chain links TRBV5-1 to TRBJ2-3; 9 nucleotides agree with TRBD1. Germline CDR1 is SGHRS and CDR2 is YFSETQ. The CDR3 covers 14 residues. The junction had 7 bases not matched to a gene; V was cut back by 9 bases and J by 2 bases. The CDR3 coding sequence is TGCGCCACCAAGGGGACAGGGTACACAGATACGCAGTATTTT. It is translated as CATKGTGYTDTQYF.

The chain carries TRBV27 and TRBJ1-5; no firm D call. The CDR3 spans 13 residues. Germline V gene sequence: CDR1 MNHEY, CDR2 SMNVEV (reference sequence). Between the trimmed V and J ends, which lost 3 bases and 5 bases, there was a span of 8 bases. CDR3 DNA sequence: TGTGCCAGCAGTTTGAGCGATCATCAGCCCCAGCATTTT. It yields the protein CASSLSDHQPQHF.

This clonotype was detected many times. The chain links TRBV11-2 to TRBJ2-1, with D uncertain. The CDR3 runs to 16 residues. Germline loops: CDR1 SGHAT, CDR2 FQNNGV. V was clipped by 3 bases and J by 2 bases, with 14 bases between them. For the CDR3, the DNA is TGTGCCAGCAGCTTGGGTCAACGGACCACCTACAATGAGCAGTTCTTC. It yields the protein CASSLGQRTTYNEQFF.

This clonotype was observed a few times. The CDR3 is CASSRQGDFRETQYF. As DNA, the CDR3 is TGTGCCAGCAGTCGACAGGGAGACTTTAGGGAGACCCAGTACTTC. The chain joins TRBV7-6 to TRBJ2-5; 7 bases fit TRBD1. The V segment lost 6 bases and the J segment 5 bases; nucleotides outside the gene matches: 12. The CDR3 spans 15 residues. Germline V lookup: CDR1 SGHVS, CDR2 FNYEAQ.

This clonotype was recorded a few times. V is TRBV7-2 and J is TRBJ2-3; 7 bases fit TRBD1. V lost 3 bases to trimming and J lost 0 bases; unmatched junction nucleotides: 3. This CDR3 is built from 15 residues. Looked up from germline, CDR1 is SGHTA and CDR2 is FQGNSA. CDR3 sequence (DNA): TGTGCCAGCAGCTTTCTGGGACAGAGCACAGATACGCAGTATTTT. This codes for CASSFLGQSTDTQYF.

The rearrangement links TRBV10-3 to TRBJ2-5; 8 bases fit TRBD2. CDR1 is ENHRY and CDR2 is SYGVKD in the germline V gene. This CDR3 spans 14 amino acids. V was clipped by 3 bases and J by 5 bases; unmatched bases: 5. In DNA, the CDR3 is TGTGCCATCAGTGACGCCGCGGGAGGTGAGACCCAGTACTTC. It encodes CAISDAAGGETQYF.

The V gene is TRBV12-3 or TRBV12-4, the J gene TRBJ2-6, with a possible D match to TRBD2 (6 bases). The V gene lost 4 bases and the J gene lost 12 bases, with 16 bases spanning the gap. This CDR3 contains 14 residues. The CDR3 nucleotides are TGTGCCAGCAGTTCTCTGGGGGGTGTAGGCGTCCTGACTTTC. It codes for CASSSLGGVGVLTF.

The table lists this clonotype with a few counts. The rearrangement joins TRBV4-1 to TRBJ2-2, with 11 bases identical to TRBD2. CDR1 and CDR2 (germline): MGHRA, YSYEKL. CDR3 length: 17 amino acids. Germline trimming cut 1 base from V and 6 bases from J; bases unmatched to any gene: 7. The CDR3 region has the DNA TGCGCCAGCAGCCAAGGCGAACCGGGACTAGCGGCCGGGGAGCTGTTTTTT. This encodes CASSQGEPGLAAGELFF.

In its sample, this clonotype was seen a few times. The gene calls are TRBV5-1 and TRBJ2-1, with 7 bases matching TRBD2. The CDR3 loop spans 15 amino acids. Per the germline V gene, CDR1 is SGHRS and CDR2 is YFSETQ. After removal of 4 bases from V and 1 base from J, the junction contained 5 bases not matched to a gene. Here the CDR3 reads CASSQTSTSYNEQFF. The CDR3, as DNA: TGCGCCAGCAGCCAGACTAGCACTTCCTACAATGAGCAGTTCTTC.